The present T cell receptor beta chain was sequenced within a study of T cell repertoires in ileal Crohn's disease. Study-wide points: All patients with clonality above 26.8% had endoscopic recurrence.

The assay was immunoSEQ multiplex PCR, and TCRdb's table has in-frame clones only and misses some. The sample carries roughly 1,800 clones, under 90% recorded once. From germline, CDR1 is SGHTA and CDR2 FQGNSA. Trimming took off 5 bases at V and 4 bases at J, with 11 bases between the two ends. The CDR3 extends over 13 amino acids. On this clone itself: Its matching antigen is unknown.

The chain couples TRBV7-2 to TRBJ1-2; tentative D call: TRBD1 (5 bases). The sample comprised ileal tissue. The receptor was derived from an adult with Crohn's disease. The CDR3: CASSADTSYGYTF. The CDR3 bases are TGTGCCAGCAGCGCGGACACGTCCTATGGCTACACCTTC. The full variable domain, in which reference TRBV7-2 and TRBJ1-2 provide the parts outside the CDR3, is GAGVSQSPSNKVTEKGKDVELRCDPISGHTALYWYRQSLGQGLEFLIYFQGNSAPDKSGLPSDRFSAERTGGSVSTLTIQRTQQEDSAVYLCASSADTSYGYTFGSGTRLTVV.